This T cell receptor beta chain was sequenced during a study of T cell clusters in autoimmune cytopenias. Study-wide findings and caveats: Healthy donors had around 3.1-fold more exclusive TRB clusters than active autoimmune hepatitis patients. TRB repertoire shifts in secondary cytopenia and chronic lymphocytic leukemia mostly reflected lymphoma, not autoimmunity. Physiological T cell clusters of healthy donors were apparently absent in primary autoimmune cytopenia patients.

A remark on this clonotype: Its antigen is unidentified.

TRB amplification used 200 to 250 ng of peripheral blood genomic DNA. The CDR3 length is 15 residues. Germline V lookup: CDR1 GTSNPN, CDR2 SVGIG (reference sequence). Multiplex touch-down PCR amplified TRB using TRB-A and TRB-B pools in one tube. TCRdb reanalyzed the multiplex PCR reads and collapses them to one entry per CDR3 protein, without DNA. This sample's clone table lists some 6,900 distinct CDR3 sequences. This same sample was also taken into another study, of T cell repertoires in aging, cancer and after chemotherapy. That work contributes: Untreated cancer patients had significantly lower blood TCR diversity than age-matched healthy donors.

This TCR was sampled from a human donor in good health. Sequencing was carried out using peripheral blood. V usage is TRBV30 and J usage is TRBJ1-4; as DNA is missing, the TRBD1 call by TCRdb cannot be tested. CDR3 sequence: CAWSVGAGAREKLFF.